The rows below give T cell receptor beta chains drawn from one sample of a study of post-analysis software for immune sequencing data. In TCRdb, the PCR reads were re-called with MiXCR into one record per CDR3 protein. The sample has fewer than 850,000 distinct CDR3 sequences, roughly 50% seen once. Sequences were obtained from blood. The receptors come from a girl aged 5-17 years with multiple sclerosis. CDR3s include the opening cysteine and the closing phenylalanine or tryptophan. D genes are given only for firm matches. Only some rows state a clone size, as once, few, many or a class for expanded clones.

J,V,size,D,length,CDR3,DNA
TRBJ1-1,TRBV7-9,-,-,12,CATRGPYTEAFF,TGTGCCACCAGGGGCCCGTACACTGAAGCTTTCTTT
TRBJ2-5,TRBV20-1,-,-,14,CSARNPTHQETQYF,TGCAGTGCTAGGAATCCCACTCACCAAGAGACCCAGTACTTC
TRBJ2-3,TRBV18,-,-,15,CASSPGSGHTDTQYF,TGTGCCAGCTCACCAGGGAGCGGTCACACAGATACGCAGTATTTT
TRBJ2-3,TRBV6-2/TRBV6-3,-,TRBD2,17,CASSYGLAGLPGDTQYF,TGTGCCAGCAGTTACGGGCTAGCGGGCCTGCCGGGAGATACGCAGTATTTT
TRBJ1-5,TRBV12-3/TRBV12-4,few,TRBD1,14,CASIRTGSNQPQHF,TGTGCCAGCATCAGGACAGGGAGCAATCAGCCCCAGCATTTT
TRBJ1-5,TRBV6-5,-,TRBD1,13,CASRDRSNQPQHF,TGTGCCAGCAGGGACAGGAGCAATCAGCCCCAGCATTTT
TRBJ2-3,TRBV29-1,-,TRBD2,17,CSVEEGLTSGIADTQYF,TGCAGCGTTGAAGAGGGCCTGACTAGCGGGATCGCAGATACGCAGTATTTT
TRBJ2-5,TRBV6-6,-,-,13,CASSLDHQETQYF,TGTGCCAGCAGCCTAGACCACCAAGAGACCCAGTACTTC
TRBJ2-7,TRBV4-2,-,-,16,CASSQERTGWGYEQYF,TGTGCCAGCAGCCAAGAAAGAACAGGGTGGGGCTACGAGCAGTACTTC
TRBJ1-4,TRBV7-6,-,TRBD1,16,CASSPRQGATNEKLFF,TGTGCCAGCAGCCCGAGACAGGGCGCAACTAATGAAAAACTGTTTTTT
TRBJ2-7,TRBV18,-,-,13,CASSPQALGEQYF,TGTGCCAGCTCACCGCAGGCTTTGGGGGAGCAGTACTTC
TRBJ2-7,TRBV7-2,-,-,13,CASSLSRDTEQYF,TGTGCCAGCAGCTTATCCCGGGACACCGAGCAGTACTTC
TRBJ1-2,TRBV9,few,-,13,CASSVEMGEGYTF,TGTGCCAGCAGCGTAGAAATGGGAGAAGGCTACACCTTC
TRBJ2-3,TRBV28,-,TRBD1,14,CASSEQGGTDTQYF,TGTGCCAGCAGCGAACAGGGGGGCACAGATACGCAGTATTTT
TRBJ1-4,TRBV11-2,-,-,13,CASTQGPSGKLFF,TGTGCCAGCACCCAGGGCCCCTCGGGAAAACTGTTTTTT
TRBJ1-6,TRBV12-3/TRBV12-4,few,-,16,CASRTHRSSYNSPLHF,TGTGCCAGCAGAACCCACCGGAGCTCCTATAATTCACCCCTCCACTTT
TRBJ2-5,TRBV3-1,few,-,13,CASSRGFQETQYF,TGTGCCAGCAGCCGGGGGTTCCAAGAGACCCAGTACTTC
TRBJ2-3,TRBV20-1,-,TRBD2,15,CSAYIAGRNTDTQYF,TGCAGTGCTTATATAGCGGGAAGAAACACAGATACGCAGTATTTT
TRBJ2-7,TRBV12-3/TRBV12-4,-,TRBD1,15,CASSLWDRGPNEQYF,TGTGCCAGCAGTTTATGGGACAGGGGACCGAACGAGCAGTACTTC
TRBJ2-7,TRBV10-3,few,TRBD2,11,CASQRDYEQYF,TGTGCCAGCCAGCGGGACTACGAGCAGTACTTC
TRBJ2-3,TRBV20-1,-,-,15,CSASGSGTGTDTQYF,TGCAGTGCTAGTGGTAGCGGGACAGGCACAGATACGCAGTATTTT
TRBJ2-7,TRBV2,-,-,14,CASSLLQGRHEQYF,TGTGCCAGCAGTCTACTACAGGGTCGGCACGAGCAGTACTTC
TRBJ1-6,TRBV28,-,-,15,CASSFPGSYNSPLHF,TGTGCCAGCAGTTTCCCAGGCTCCTATAATTCACCCCTCCACTTT
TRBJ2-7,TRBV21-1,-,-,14,CASSIRDHTYEQYF,TGTGCCAGCAGCATAAGGGACCACACCTACGAGCAGTACTTC
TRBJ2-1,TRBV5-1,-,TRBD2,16,CASSPSGAMLYNEQFF,TGCGCCAGCAGCCCCAGCGGGGCCATGCTTTACAATGAGCAGTTCTTC
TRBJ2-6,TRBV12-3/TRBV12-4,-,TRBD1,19,CASRKTGGRSDSGANVLTF,TGTGCCAGCAGAAAGACAGGGGGGAGATCAGACTCTGGGGCCAACGTCCTGACTTTC
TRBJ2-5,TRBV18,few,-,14,CASSPTPTAETQYF,TGTGCCAGCTCCCCGACCCCTACTGCCGAGACCCAGTACTTC
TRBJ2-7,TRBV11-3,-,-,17,CASSLGASTSSYNEQYF,TGTGCCAGCAGCTTAGGGGCTAGCACCAGCTCCTACAATGAGCAGTACTTC